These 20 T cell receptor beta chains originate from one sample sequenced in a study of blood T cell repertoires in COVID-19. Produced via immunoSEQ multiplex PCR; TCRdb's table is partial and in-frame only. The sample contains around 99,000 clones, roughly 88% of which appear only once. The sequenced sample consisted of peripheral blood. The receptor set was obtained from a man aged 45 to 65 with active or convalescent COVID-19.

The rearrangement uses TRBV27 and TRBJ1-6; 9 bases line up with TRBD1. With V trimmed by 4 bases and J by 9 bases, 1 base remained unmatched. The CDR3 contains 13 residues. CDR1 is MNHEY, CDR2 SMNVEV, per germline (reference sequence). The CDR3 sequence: CASSSGQGSPLHF. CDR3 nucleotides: TGTGCCAGCAGTTCGGGACAGGGTTCACCCCTCCACTTT.

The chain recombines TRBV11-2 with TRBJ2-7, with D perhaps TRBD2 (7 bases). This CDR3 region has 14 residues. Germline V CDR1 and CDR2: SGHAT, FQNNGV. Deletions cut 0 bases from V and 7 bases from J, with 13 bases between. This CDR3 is CASSLERGRGEQYF. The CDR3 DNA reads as TGTGCCAGCAGCTTAGAGCGGGGGAGGGGGGAGCAGTACTTC. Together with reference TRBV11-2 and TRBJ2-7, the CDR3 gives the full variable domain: EAGVAQSPRYKIIEKRQSVAFWCNPISGHATLYWYQQILGQGPKLLIQFQNNGVVDDSQLPKDRFSAERLKGVDSTLKIQPAKLEDSAVYLCASSLERGRGEQYFGPGTRLTVT.

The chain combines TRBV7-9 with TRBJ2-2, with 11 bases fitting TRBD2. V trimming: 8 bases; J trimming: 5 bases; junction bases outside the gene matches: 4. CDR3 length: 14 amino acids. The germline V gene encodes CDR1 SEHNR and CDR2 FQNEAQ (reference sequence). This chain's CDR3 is CASGGLAETGELFF. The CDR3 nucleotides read TGTGCCAGCGGGGGACTAGCGGAAACCGGGGAGCTGTTTTTT.

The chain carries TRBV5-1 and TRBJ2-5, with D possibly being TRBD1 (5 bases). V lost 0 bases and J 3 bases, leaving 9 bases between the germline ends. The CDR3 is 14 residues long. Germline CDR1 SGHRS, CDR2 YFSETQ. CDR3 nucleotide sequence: TGCGCCAGCAGCTTGGCAGGGAACGAAGAGACCCAGTACTTC. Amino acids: CASSLAGNEETQYF.

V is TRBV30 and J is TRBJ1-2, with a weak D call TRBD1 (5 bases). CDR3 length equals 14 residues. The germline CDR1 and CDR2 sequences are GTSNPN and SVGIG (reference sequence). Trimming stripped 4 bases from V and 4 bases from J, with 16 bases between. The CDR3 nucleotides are TGTGCCTGGATTGGGGGGAGGGGCATCTATGGCTACACCTTC. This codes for CAWIGGRGIYGYTF.

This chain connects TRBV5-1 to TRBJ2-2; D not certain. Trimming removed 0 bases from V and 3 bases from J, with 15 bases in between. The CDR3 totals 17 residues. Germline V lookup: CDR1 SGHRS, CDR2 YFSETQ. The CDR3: CASSLGGHPADTGELFF. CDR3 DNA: TGCGCCAGCAGCTTGGGCGGTCACCCCGCGGACACCGGGGAGCTGTTTTTT.

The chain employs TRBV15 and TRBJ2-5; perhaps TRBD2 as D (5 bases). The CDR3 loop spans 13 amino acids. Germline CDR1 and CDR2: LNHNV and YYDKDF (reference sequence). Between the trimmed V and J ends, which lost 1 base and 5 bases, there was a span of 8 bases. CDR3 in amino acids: CATSRGWRETQYF. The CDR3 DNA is TGTGCCACCAGCAGAGGGTGGAGGGAGACCCAGTACTTC. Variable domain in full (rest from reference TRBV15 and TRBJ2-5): DAMVIQNPRYQVTQFGKPVTLSCSQTLNHNVMYWYQQKSSQAPKLLFHYYDKDFNNEADTPDNFQSRRPNTSFCFLDIRSPGLGDTAMYLCATSRGWRETQYFGPGTRLLVL.

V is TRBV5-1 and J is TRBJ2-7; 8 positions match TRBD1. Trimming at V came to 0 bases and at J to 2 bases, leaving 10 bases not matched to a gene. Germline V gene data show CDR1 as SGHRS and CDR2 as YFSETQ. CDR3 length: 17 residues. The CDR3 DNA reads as TGCGCCAGCAGCTTGGCCATGGACAGGGTCCTTCCCTACGAGCAGTACTTC. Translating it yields CASSLAMDRVLPYEQYF.

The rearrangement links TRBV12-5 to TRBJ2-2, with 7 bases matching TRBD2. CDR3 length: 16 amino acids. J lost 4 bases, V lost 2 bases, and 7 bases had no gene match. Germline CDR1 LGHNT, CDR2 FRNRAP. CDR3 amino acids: CASGLRAGELTGELFF. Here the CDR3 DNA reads TGTGCTAGTGGTTTGAGGGCGGGAGAACTCACCGGGGAGCTGTTTTTT.

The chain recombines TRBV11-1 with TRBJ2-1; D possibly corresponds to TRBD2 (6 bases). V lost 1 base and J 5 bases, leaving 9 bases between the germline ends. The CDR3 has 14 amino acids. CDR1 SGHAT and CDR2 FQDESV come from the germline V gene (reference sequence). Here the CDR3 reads CASSLGWRDNEQFF. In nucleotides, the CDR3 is TGTGCCAGCAGCTTAGGGTGGAGGGACAATGAGCAGTTCTTC.

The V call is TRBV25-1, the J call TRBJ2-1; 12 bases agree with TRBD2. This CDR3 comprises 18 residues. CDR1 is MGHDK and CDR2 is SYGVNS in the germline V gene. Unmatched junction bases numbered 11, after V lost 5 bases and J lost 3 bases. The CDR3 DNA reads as TGTGCCAGCAGTAGCCCCGAACTAGCGGGAGGAGGCTACAATGAGCAGTTCTTC. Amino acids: CASSSPELAGGGYNEQFF.

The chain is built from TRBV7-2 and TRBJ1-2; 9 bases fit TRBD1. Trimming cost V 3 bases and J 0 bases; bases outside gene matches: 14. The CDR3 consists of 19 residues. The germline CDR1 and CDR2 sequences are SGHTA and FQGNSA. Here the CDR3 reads CASSFNRPGQGLPNYGYTF. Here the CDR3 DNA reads TGTGCCAGCAGCTTTAATAGACCGGGACAGGGACTTCCTAACTATGGCTACACCTTC.

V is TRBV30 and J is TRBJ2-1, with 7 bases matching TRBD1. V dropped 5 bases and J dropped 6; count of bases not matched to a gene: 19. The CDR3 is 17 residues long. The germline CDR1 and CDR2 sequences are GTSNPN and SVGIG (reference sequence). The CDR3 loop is CAWGDRTGKLDFNEQFF. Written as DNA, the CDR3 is TGTGCCTGGGGGGACAGAACGGGAAAGTTAGATTTCAATGAGCAGTTCTTC.

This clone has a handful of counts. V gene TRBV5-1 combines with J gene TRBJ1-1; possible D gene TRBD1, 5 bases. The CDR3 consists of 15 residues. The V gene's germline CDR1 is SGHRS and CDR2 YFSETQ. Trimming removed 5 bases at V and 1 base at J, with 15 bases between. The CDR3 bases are TGCGCCAGCAGTACAGGCCAGAGAGGGAACACTGAAGCTTTCTTT. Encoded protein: CASSTGQRGNTEAFF.

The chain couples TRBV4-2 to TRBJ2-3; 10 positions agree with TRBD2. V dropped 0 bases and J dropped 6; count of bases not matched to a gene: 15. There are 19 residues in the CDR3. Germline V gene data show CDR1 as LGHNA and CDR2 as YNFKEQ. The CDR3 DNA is TGTGCCAGCAGCCAAGATCCGGGACTAGCGTTTAATGGCCGCGATACGCAGTATTTT. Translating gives CASSQDPGLAFNGRDTQYF.

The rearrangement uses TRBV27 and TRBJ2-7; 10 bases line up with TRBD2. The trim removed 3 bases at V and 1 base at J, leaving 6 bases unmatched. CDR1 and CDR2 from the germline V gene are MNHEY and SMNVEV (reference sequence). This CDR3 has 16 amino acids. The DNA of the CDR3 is TGTGCCAGCAGTTTTAGTTGGACTAGCGGTTCCTACGAGCAGTACTTC. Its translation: CASSFSWTSGSYEQYF.

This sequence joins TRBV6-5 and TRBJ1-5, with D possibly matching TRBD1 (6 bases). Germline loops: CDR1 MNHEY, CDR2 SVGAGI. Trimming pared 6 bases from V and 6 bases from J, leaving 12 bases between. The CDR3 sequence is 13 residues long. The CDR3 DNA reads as TGTGCCAGCAGCACCTTGACAGGTCAGCCCCAGCATTTT. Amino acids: CASSTLTGQPQHF.

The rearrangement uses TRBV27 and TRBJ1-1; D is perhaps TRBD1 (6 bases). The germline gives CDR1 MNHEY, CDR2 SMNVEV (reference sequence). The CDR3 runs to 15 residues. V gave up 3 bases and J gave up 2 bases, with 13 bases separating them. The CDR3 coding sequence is TGTGCCAGCAGTTTGCGGGGGCCTGCCAACACTGAAGCTTTCTTT. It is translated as CASSLRGPANTEAFF.

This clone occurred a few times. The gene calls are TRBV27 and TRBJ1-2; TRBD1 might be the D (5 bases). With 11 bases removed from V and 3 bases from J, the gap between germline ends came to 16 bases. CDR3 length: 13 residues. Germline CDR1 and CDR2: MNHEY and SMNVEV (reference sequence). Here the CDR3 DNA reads TGTGCCTCCGGCGGGGGGTTGGACTATGGCTACACCTTC. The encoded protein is CASGGGLDYGYTF.

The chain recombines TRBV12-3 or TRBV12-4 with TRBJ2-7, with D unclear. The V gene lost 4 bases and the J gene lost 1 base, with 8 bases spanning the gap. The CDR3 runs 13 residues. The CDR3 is CASSYVLSYEQYF. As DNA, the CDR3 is TGTGCCAGCAGTTATGTCCTGTCCTACGAGCAGTACTTC.